This T cell receptor beta chain derives from a study of blood T cells in healthy people across ages. V was cut by 3 bases and J by 9 bases, with 9 bases left in between. CDR1 MNHEY and CDR2 SVGAGI come from the germline V gene. CDR3 size: 12 residues. Primers used in a second PCR of roughly 7 to 12 cycles were a sample-barcoded 5' primer and a J-beta primer mix. A single record per CDR3 protein comes from TCRdb applying MiXCR to the 5' RACE reads. The table has about 1.5 million distinct CDR3 sequences, about 45% seen once. This receptor was identified in a woman between 18 and 29 years old in good health. The chain is built from TRBV6-5 and TRBJ2-1; D is perhaps TRBD2 (6 bases). The source material was blood. The CDR3 region is CASSYRRGEQFF. The CDR3 DNA sequence: TGTGCCAGCAGTTATAGGAGGGGTGAGCAGTTCTTC.